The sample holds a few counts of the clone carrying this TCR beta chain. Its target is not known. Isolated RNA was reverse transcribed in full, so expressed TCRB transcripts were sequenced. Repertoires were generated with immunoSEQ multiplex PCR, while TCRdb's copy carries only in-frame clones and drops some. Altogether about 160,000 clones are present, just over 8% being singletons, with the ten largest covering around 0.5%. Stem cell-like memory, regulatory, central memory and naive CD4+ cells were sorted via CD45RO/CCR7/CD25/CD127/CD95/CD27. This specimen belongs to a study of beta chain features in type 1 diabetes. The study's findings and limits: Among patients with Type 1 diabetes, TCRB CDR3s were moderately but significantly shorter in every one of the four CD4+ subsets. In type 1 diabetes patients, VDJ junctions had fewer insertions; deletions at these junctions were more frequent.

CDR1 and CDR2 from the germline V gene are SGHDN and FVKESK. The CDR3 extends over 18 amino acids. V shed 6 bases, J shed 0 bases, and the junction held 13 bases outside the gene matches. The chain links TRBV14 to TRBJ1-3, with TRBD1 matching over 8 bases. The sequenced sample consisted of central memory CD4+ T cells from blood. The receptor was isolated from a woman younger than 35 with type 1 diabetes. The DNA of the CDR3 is TGTGCCAGCAGTCCTAGACTTTCGGGACAGGACTCTGGAAACACCATATATTTT. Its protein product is CASSPRLSGQDSGNTIYF.